These T cell receptor beta chains were read from a single sample in a study of blood T cell repertoires in COVID-19. Profiled with immunoSEQ multiplex PCR; TCRdb holds only in-frame clones, not every one. The sample yields fewer than 130,000 clones, approximately 70% seen once. The sample consisted of peripheral blood. The receptors shown here come from an older woman with acute or convalescent COVID-19. The CDR3 runs from the conserved cysteine through the conserved F or W. D genes are given only for firm matches. The size of a clone is reported for some rows only, either as once, few or many, or as a class for expanded clones.

j_call v_call d_call clone_size cdr3_nt cdr3_aa
TRBJ2-1 TRBV11-3 - few TGTGCCAGCAGCCCCGGTGAAGGGGGCTACAATGAGCAGTTCTTC CASSPGEGGYNEQFF
TRBJ2-7 TRBV7-2 - many TGTGCCAGCAGCTTAGTAGAGTACGAGCAGTACTTC CASSLVEYEQYF
TRBJ1-2 TRBV5-8 - - TGTGCCAGCAGCTTGGATTATCGGGGCTATGGCTACACCTTC CASSLDYRGYGYTF
TRBJ2-1 TRBV19 TRBD2 - TGTGCCAGTAGTGGACTAGCGGGGCTCTACAATGAGCAGTTCTTC CASSGLAGLYNEQFF
TRBJ1-4 TRBV7-9 TRBD1 once TGTGCCAGCAGCAGGGGACAGGGGGCTTGGAAGGAAAAACTGTTTTTT CASSRGQGAWKEKLFF
TRBJ1-1 TRBV10-3 - - TGTGCCATCAGACGACAGGAGAACACTGAAGCTTTCTTT CAIRRQENTEAFF
TRBJ2-1 TRBV11-3 TRBD1 - TGTGCTAGCAGGCTAGGCCTCAACAGGGGTGAGCAGTTCTTC CASRLGLNRGEQFF
TRBJ1-5 TRBV19 - - TGTGCCAGTAGTATAGTATCGACCGGGAGCAATCAGCCCCAGCATTTT CASSIVSTGSNQPQHF
TRBJ1-1 TRBV12-3/TRBV12-4 - few TGTGCCAGCAGTTTAGAGCTTTCCACTGAAGCTTTCTTT CASSLELSTEAFF
TRBJ1-4 TRBV7-3 TRBD1 - TGTGCCAGCAGCTTATCTGGGGACAGGAATGAAAAACTGTTTTTT CASSLSGDRNEKLFF
TRBJ2-4 TRBV3-1/TRBV3-2 TRBD2 - TGTGCCAGCAGCCAAGGCGGGGGACTAGCGGAGGGTGGCAAAAACATTCAGTACTTC CASSQGGGLAEGGKNIQYF
TRBJ1-1 TRBV6-5 TRBD1 - TGTGCCAGCAAACCAGGGGGGACTGAAGCTTTCTTT CASKPGGTEAFF
TRBJ1-1 TRBV29-1 - - TGCAGCGTTGAAGATCAGGGCCGGACTGAAGCTTTCTTT CSVEDQGRTEAFF
TRBJ2-1 TRBV7-2 TRBD1 - TGTGCCAGCAGCCTCGACAGGGTAAATAATGAGCAGTTCTTC CASSLDRVNNEQFF
TRBJ1-1 TRBV19 - - TGTGCCAGTAGTATTCTCGGGACAAGCACTGAAGCTTTCTTT CASSILGTSTEAFF
TRBJ1-2 TRBV30 TRBD1 once TGTGCCTGTAGGACAGGGAACTATGGCTACACCTTC CACRTGNYGYTF
TRBJ1-6 TRBV19 TRBD1 - TGTGCCACTCGACAGGGACAGAATAATTCACCCCTCCACTTT CATRQGQNNSPLHF
TRBJ2-4 TRBV7-2 TRBD2 few TGTGCCAGCAGCTTAGCGGGCGGGGGGGCACAAGCCAAAAACATTCAGTACTTC CASSLAGGGAQAKNIQYF
TRBJ1-3 TRBV6-5 - - TGTGCCAGCAGTTACTCACCATACAGCTCTGGAAACACCATATATTTT CASSYSPYSSGNTIYF
TRBJ2-7 TRBV2 - - TGTGCCAGCAGTGGGGGGCCCTGGGCGGGCGAGCAGTACTTC CASSGGPWAGEQYF
TRBJ1-1 TRBV6-5 TRBD1 few TGTGCCACTAGAAGGGACAGGGAACGGTACACTGAAGCTTTCTTT CATRRDRERYTEAFF
TRBJ2-2 TRBV10-3 - - TGTGCCATCAGGACAGCGAACACCGGGGAGCTGTTTTTT CAIRTANTGELFF
TRBJ1-5 TRBV28 - once TGTGCCAGCAGTCGAGGCCGGGTCCATAGCAATCAGCCCCAGCATTTT CASSRGRVHSNQPQHF
TRBJ2-1 TRBV19 TRBD1 - TGTGCCAGTAGTATCGGGACAGGGGGCGGAAATGAGCAGTTCTTC CASSIGTGGGNEQFF
TRBJ1-5 TRBV2 - - TGTGCCAGCAGTGTTCAGATCCGCAATCAGCCCCAGCATTTT CASSVQIRNQPQHF
TRBJ1-5 TRBV4-1 - few TGCGCCAGCAGCCAAGATCCCTACCCGCCCCAGCATTTT CASSQDPYPPQHF
TRBJ2-3 TRBV18 - few TGTGCCAGCTCCCTAGATCTGGAGCAGTATTTT CASSLDLEQYF
TRBJ1-6 TRBV3-1/TRBV3-2 TRBD1 - TGTGCCAGCAGCCCCACCGGGACAGCAAATTCACCCCTCCACTTT CASSPTGTANSPLHF
TRBJ2-1 TRBV6-5 - - TGTGCCATTGGGCGGGGGCCAGGGAATGAGCAGTTCTTC CAIGRGPGNEQFF
TRBJ1-2 TRBV6-5 TRBD1 - TGTGCCAGCAGTTATCGGGACAGGAACTATGGCTACACCTTC CASSYRDRNYGYTF
TRBJ1-5 TRBV27 - - TGTGCCAGCAGTTCCCAAATCCCAGGGGCCGGTCAGCCCCAGCATTTT CASSSQIPGAGQPQHF